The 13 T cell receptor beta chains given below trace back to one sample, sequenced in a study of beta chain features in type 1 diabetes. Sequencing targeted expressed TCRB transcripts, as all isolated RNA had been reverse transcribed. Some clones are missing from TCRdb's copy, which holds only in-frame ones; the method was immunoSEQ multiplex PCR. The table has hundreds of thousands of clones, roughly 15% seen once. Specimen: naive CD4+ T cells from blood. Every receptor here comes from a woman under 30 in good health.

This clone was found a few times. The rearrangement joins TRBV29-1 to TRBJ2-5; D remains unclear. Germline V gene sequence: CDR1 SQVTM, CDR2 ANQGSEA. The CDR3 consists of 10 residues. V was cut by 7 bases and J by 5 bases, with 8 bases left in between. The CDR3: CSGWGETQYF. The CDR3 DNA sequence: TGCAGCGGGTGGGGTGAGACCCAGTACTTC.

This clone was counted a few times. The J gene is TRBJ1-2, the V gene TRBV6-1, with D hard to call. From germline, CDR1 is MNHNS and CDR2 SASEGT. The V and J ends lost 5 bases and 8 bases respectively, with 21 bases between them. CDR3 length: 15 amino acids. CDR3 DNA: TGTGCCAGCAGTTCCAATCGCATCCCGTCGGACGGCTACACCTTC. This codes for CASSSNRIPSDGYTF.

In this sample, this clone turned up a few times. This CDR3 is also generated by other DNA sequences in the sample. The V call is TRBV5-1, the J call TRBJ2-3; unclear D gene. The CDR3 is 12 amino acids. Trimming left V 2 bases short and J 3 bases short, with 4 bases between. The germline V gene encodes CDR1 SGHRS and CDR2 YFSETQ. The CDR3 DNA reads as TGCGCCAGCAGCTTAAGGACAGATACGCAGTATTTT. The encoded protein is CASSLRTDTQYF.

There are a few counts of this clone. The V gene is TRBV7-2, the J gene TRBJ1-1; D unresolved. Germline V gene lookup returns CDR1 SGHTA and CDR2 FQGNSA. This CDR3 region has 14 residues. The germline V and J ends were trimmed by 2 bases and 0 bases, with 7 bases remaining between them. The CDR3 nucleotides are TGTGCCAGCAGCTTAAACAGACTGAACACTGAAGCTTTCTTT. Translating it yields CASSLNRLNTEAFF.

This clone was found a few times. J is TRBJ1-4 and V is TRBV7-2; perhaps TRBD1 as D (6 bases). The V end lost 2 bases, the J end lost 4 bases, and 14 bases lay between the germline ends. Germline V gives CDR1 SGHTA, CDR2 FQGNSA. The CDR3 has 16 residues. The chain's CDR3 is CASSLRSTGLNEKLFF. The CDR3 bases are TGTGCCAGCAGCTTAAGGTCGACAGGCCTTAATGAAAAACTGTTTTTT.

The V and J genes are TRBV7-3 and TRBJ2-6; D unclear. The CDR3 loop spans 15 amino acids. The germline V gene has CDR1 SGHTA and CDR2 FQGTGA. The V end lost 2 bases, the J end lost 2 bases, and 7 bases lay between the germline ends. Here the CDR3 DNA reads TGTGCCAGCAGCTTACCTGAAGCTGGGGCCAACGTCCTGACTTTC. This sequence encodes CASSLPEAGANVLTF.

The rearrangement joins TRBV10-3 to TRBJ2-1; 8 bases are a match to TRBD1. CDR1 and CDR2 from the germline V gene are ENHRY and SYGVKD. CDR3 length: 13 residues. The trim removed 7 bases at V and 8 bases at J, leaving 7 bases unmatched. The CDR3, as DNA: TGTGCCATCACTGACGGACAGGGTGATGAGCAGTTCTTC. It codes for CAITDGQGDEQFF.

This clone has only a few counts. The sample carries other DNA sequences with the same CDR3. CDR3 bases: TGTGCCAGCAGCTTGGGCGGGAGGGGCTACAATGAGCAGTTCTTC. Translated, it gives CASSLGGRGYNEQFF. The chain has TRBV7-2 and TRBJ2-1; 9 bases are a match to TRBD2. CDR1 is SGHTA, CDR2 FQGNSA, per germline. Germline trimming cut 3 bases from V and 3 bases from J; bases unmatched to any gene: 3. This CDR3 has 15 residues.

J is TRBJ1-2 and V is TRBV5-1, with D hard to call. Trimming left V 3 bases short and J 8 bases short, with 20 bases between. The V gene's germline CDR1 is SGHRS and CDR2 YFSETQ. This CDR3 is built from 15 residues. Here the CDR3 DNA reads TGCGCCAGCAGCTCCCTAGGCACAGAGCTAAGGGGCTACACCTTC. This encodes CASSSLGTELRGYTF.

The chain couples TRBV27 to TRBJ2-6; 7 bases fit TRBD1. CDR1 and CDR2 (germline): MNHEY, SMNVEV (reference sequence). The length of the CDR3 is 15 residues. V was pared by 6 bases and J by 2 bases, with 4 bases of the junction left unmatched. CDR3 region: CASRPDRTGANVLTF. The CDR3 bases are TGTGCCAGCAGGCCGGACAGGACTGGGGCCAACGTCCTGACTTTC.

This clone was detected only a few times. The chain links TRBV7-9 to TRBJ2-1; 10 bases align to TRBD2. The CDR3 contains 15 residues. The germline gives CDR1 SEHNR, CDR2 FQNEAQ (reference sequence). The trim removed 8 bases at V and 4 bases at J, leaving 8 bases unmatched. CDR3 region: CASLASGGLYNEQFF. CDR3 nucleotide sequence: TGTGCCAGCCTGGCTAGCGGGGGACTTTACAATGAGCAGTTCTTC.

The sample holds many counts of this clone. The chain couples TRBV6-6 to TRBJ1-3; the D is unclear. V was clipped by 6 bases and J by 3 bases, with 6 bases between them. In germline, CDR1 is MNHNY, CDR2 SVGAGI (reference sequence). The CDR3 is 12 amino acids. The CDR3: CASRQSGNTIYF. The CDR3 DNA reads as TGTGCCAGCAGGCAAAGTGGAAACACCATATATTTT.

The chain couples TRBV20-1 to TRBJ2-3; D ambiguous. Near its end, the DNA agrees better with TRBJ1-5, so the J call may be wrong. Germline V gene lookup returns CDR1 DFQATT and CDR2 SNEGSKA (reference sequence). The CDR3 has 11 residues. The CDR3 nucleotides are TGCAGTGCTCCCTTAGACCCGGGGCAGCATTTT. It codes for CSAPLDPGQHF.